Given below is one T cell receptor beta chain in context. Antigen specificity is unknown. V was pared by 1 base and J by 3 bases, with 10 bases between. The germline gives CDR1 DFQATT, CDR2 SNEGSKA (reference sequence). This CDR3 has 13 amino acids. Together with a sample-barcoded 5' primer, a J-beta primer mix was included in a second PCR lasting roughly 6 to 12 cycles. TCRdb reanalysed the 5' RACE reads using MiXCR and keeps one entry per CDR3 protein. Among a few hundred thousand distinct CDR3 sequences, about 52% were seen once, and the ten largest hold under 65%. The data are from a study of blood T cells in healthy people across ages. General study findings and limits: Reliance upon unsorted PBMCs precluded definitive naive versus antigen-experienced comparison. Relative to aged donors, long-lived donors carried more naive CD4+ cells and displayed higher diversity.

This receptor was taken from a man in his fifties or sixties in good health. Material for sequencing was blood. This chain joins TRBV20-1 and TRBJ2-7; TRBD2 might be the D (6 bases). The CDR3 here is CSARGVADYEQYF. The CDR3 DNA reads as TGCAGTGCTAGAGGGGTAGCGGACTACGAGCAGTACTTC.